This TCR beta chain originates from a study of post-analysis software for immune sequencing data. Overall study context: There were relapsing-remitting, secondary progressive and progressive-relapsing multiple sclerosis among the disease courses included. Study results and caveats: Patients had higher frequencies than controls of roughly 5 TRBV segments, including TRBV5-6, TRBV5-1 and TRBV20-1. When compared against controls, multiple sclerosis patients showed significantly lower normalized Chao1 diversity.

Unique molecular identifiers had been added to the TCR beta cDNA libraries. MiXCR was run by TCRdb on the PCR reads, yielding one entry per CDR3 protein. The data contain hundreds of thousands of distinct CDR3 sequences, roughly 27% of them singletons. CDR1 and CDR2 (germline): MDHEN, SYDVKM. This CDR3 is 14 amino acids long. Trimming pared 6 bases from V and 0 bases from J, leaving 6 bases between. This clonotype was detected only a few times. Its antigen is currently unknown. This rearrangement joins TRBV28 to TRBJ2-6; no clear D. The sequence was collected from a girl aged 10 to 17 with multiple sclerosis. Sequenced input: blood. CDR3 sequence: CASREISGANVLTF. The CDR3 region has the DNA TGTGCCAGCAGAGAAATCTCTGGGGCCAACGTCCTGACTTTC.